This T cell receptor (beta chain) came from a study of shared clonotypes between healthy human individuals. The study's findings and limits: The study sampled only blood, and tissue repertoires likely differ.

Deep-level running was used for the assay. Data came from immunoSEQ multiplex PCR; TCRdb stores just in-frame clones and leaves some out. The table lists about 520,000 clones, 78% of them singletons. Every donor, a Caucasian adult, lived in Nashville, Tennessee. Unsorted samples used some 90 million PBMCs for genomic DNA. Of note for this clone: Its target is not known.

Sequencing input: PBMCs. This sequence was found in a woman in her thirties or forties in good health. Some clones in this sample may be carry-over from other donors' samples.

This CDR3 reads CASSYSAEKLFF. CDR3 nucleotide sequence: TGTGCCAGCAGTTACTCGGCTGAAAAACTGTTTTTT. The gene calls are TRBV6-6 and TRBJ1-4; D is ambiguous. Germline V gene sequence: CDR1 MNHNY, CDR2 SVGAGI (reference sequence). V was clipped by 0 bases and J by 7 bases, with 3 bases between them. The CDR3 sequence is 12 residues long.